Below, one T cell receptor beta chain is given with its context. This PCR relied on a set of 60 Vbeta primers and 13 Jbeta primers. Assay: immunoSEQ multiplex PCR; the TCRdb copy retains only in-frame clones and omits some. The sample has roughly 150,000 clones, roughly 79% seen once. The data are from a study of cytomegalovirus exposure and HLA in healthy donors. V dropped 7 bases and J dropped 0; count of bases not matched to a gene: 10. The length of the CDR3 is 17 residues. Germline CDR1 reads MNHEY; CDR2 reads SMNVEV (reference sequence). The specimen was PBMCs. The receptor was derived from a man between 40 and 49 years old in good health and CMV-seronegative. The chain employs TRBV27 and TRBJ2-1, with 9 bases identical to TRBD1. The CDR3 nucleotides are TGTGCCAGCACCACGGGACAGGGCTGGAGCTCCTACAATGAGCAGTTCTTC. Protein product: CASTTGQGWSSYNEQFF.